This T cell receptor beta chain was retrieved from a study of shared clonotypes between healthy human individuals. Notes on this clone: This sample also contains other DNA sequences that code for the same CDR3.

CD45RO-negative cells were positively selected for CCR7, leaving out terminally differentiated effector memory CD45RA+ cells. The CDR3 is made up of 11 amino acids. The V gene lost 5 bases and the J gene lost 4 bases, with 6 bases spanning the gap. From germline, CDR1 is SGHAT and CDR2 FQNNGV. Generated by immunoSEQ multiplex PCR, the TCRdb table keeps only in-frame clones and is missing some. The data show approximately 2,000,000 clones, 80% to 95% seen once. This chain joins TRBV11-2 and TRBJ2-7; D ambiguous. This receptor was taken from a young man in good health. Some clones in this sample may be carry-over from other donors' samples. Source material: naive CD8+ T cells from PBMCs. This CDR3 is CASSTNYEQYF. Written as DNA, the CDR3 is TGTGCCAGCAGCACTAATTACGAGCAGTACTTC.